This T cell receptor (beta chain) derives from a study of beta chain features in type 1 diabetes. Study observations and caveats: cDNA-based sequencing might over-represent cells highly expressing TCR.

Notes on this clone: Its antigen is as yet unknown.

This CDR3 region has 16 residues. The germline V gene encodes CDR1 GTSNPN and CDR2 SVGIG (reference sequence). V dropped 2 bases and J dropped 7; count of bases not matched to a gene: 8. Expressed TCRB transcripts were sequenced, since all the RNA that had been isolated was reverse transcribed. Here immunoSEQ multiplex PCR was the method, and the copy in TCRdb shows in-frame clones only, minus some. The sample contains hundreds of thousands of clones, approximately 70% of which appear only once. This clonotype originated in a man aged 25 to 45 in good health. Specimen: naive CD4+ T cells from blood. The chain is built from TRBV30 and TRBJ2-1, with 13 positions matching TRBD2. The CDR3 DNA follows: TGTGCCTGGAGTAAAACTAGCGGGAGGGCAGTAAATGAGCAGTTCTTC. Translating it yields CAWSKTSGRAVNEQFF.